This TCR beta chain was retrieved from a study of blood T cell repertoires in COVID-19. Clones were sequenced by immunoSEQ multiplex PCR, and TCRdb holds only the in-frame ones, with some missing. The table has fewer than 200,000 clones, 65% to 80% seen once. This clone appeared a single time. This CDR3 comprises 13 residues. From germline, CDR1 is MDHEN and CDR2 SYDVKM. V lost 3 bases, J lost 6 bases, and 1 base stayed unmatched. This clonotype was sampled from a woman aged 70-85 years in a cohort exposed to, infected with or recovered from COVID-19 (not recorded which). The chain links TRBV28 to TRBJ1-2, with 10 bases aligning to TRBD1. The sample consisted of PBMCs or T cells enriched from blood (not recorded which). The chain's CDR3 is CASSLGTGDGYTF. In DNA, the CDR3 is TGTGCCAGCAGTTTGGGGACAGGGGATGGCTACACCTTC.